The 3 T cell receptor beta chains below all came from one sample that was sequenced in a study of T-cell reconstitution after alpha-beta-depleted transplantation in children. For TCRbeta, the library was prepared with unique molecular identifiers. TCRdb processed the PCR reads anew with MiXCR; each CDR3 protein has one entry. Here the sample spans about 250,000 distinct CDR3 sequences, roughly a quarter being singletons. The sample consisted of PBMCs, mostly from graft donor cells, taken 360 days after TCRalphabeta/CD19-depleted stem cell transplant. All receptors derive from a female patient under 10 years old who had a stem cell transplant for congenital amegakaryocytic thrombocytopenia, so the T cells may come from the graft donor.

V is TRBV19 and J is TRBJ2-1; TRBD2 agrees at 10 bases. The germline CDR1 and CDR2 sequences are LNHDA and SQIVND (reference sequence). CDR3 length: 14 residues. V lost 8 bases and J lost 4; bases outside the gene matches: 5. The CDR3 loop reads CASSLAGVYNEQFF. The DNA of the CDR3 is TGTGCCAGTTCTCTAGCGGGAGTGTACAATGAGCAGTTCTTC.

This clonotype was recorded a few times. The J gene is TRBJ2-4, the V gene TRBV6-2 or TRBV6-3, with D possibly called TRBD1 or TRBD2 (5 bases each). This CDR3 is built from 18 residues. The germline CDR1 and CDR2 sequences are MNHEY and SVGEGT. V was shortened by 2 bases and J by 2 bases, with 19 bases between the two germline ends. This chain's CDR3 is CASSYPFWGRSSKNIQYF. The CDR3 nucleotides are TGTGCCAGCAGTTACCCCTTTTGGGGGAGATCGTCCAAAAACATTCAGTACTTC.

The chain recombines TRBV4-1 with TRBJ2-4; 9 bases agree with TRBD1. CDR1 is MGHRA, CDR2 YSYEKL, per germline. The CDR3 length is 18 residues. The V gene end was trimmed by 0 bases and the J gene end by 3 bases; junction bases not matched to a gene: 9. DNA for the CDR3: TGCGCCAGCAGCCAAGATCTCGCGACAGGGGGGGGCAAAAACATTCAGTACTTC. This codes for CASSQDLATGGGKNIQYF.